Presented here are 20 T cell receptor beta chains from one specimen sequenced in a study of memory CD4+ T cells and cytomegalovirus serostatus. The sort gate was single viable CD3+CD4+CD8-CD45RO+ cells for memory CD4+ T cells. Method: immunoSEQ multiplex PCR; TCRdb's copy keeps in-frame clones and lacks some. The table records about 62,000 clones, about three quarters of them present only once. The sequenced sample consisted of memory CD4+ T cells from blood. The receptor set was obtained from an adult in good health and CMV-seropositive.

This rearrangement joins TRBV5-5 to TRBJ2-7; the D is unclear. Trimming left V 1 base short and J 0 bases short, with 14 bases between. The V gene's germline CDR1 is SGHKS and CDR2 YYEKEE (reference sequence). The CDR3 loop spans 16 amino acids. This CDR3 reads CASSLSGTTSSYEQYF. CDR3 coding DNA: TGTGCCAGCAGCTTGAGTGGAACGACGAGCTCCTACGAGCAGTACTTC.

The genes are TRBV12-2 and TRBJ2-7; the listed D gene, TRBD2, was not tested against the DNA. TRBV12-2 is deemed a pseudogene. The CDR3 has 15 residues. CDR3 coding DNA: TGTGCAAGTCGCTTAAACTCCCCCGAAGCCTACGAGCAGTACTTC. Its translation is CASRLNSPEAYEQYF.

CDR3 coding DNA: TGTGCCAGTAGCTCAGGACAGGGTCAAGAGACCCAGTACTTC. Translated: CASSSGQGQETQYF. This sequence joins TRBV19 and TRBJ2-5, with TRBD1 matching over 8 bases. Germline-derived CDR1 and CDR2 are LNHDA and SQIVND (reference sequence). Trimming cost V 6 bases and J 2 bases; bases outside gene matches: 5. The CDR3 extends over 14 amino acids.

The V and J genes are TRBV7-2 and TRBJ2-7; 12 nucleotides align to TRBD2. The CDR3 extends over 18 amino acids. Per the germline V gene, CDR1 is SGHTA and CDR2 is FQGNSA. With V trimmed by 1 base and J by 2 bases, 9 bases remained unmatched. The CDR3 here is CASSLEASGRVSTYEQYF. The DNA for the CDR3 is TGTGCCAGCAGCTTAGAGGCTAGCGGGAGGGTTAGCACCTACGAGCAGTACTTC. Drawing the rest from reference TRBV7-2 and TRBJ2-7, the complete variable domain is GAGVSQSPSNKVTEKGKDVELRCDPISGHTALYWYRQSLGQGLEFLIYFQGNSAPDKSGLPSDRFSAERTGGSVSTLTIQRTQQEDSAVYLCASSLEASGRVSTYEQYFGPGTRLTVT.

This clone was observed a few times. This chain connects TRBV27 to TRBJ1-6, with D possibly matching TRBD1 (5 bases). The CDR3 has 13 amino acids. Between the trimmed V and J ends, which lost 5 bases and 8 bases, there was a span of 10 bases. Germline V gives CDR1 MNHEY, CDR2 SMNVEV (reference sequence). CDR3 in DNA: TGTGCCAGCAGTAGCAGGGAGGATTCACCCCTCCACTTT. This encodes CASSSREDSPLHF.

The V call is TRBV18, the J call TRBJ1-3; 8 bases line up with TRBD1. Germline V CDR1 and CDR2: KGHSH, LQKENI. J gave up 0 bases and V 3 bases, and 7 bases lay outside the gene matches. The CDR3 is made up of 17 amino acids. For the CDR3, the DNA is TGTGCCAGCTCACCGCAGACAGGGGCATTCTCTGGAAACACCATATATTTT. This sequence encodes CASSPQTGAFSGNTIYF.

The chain is built from TRBV30 and TRBJ1-5; D perhaps matches TRBD1 (6 bases). Trimming left V 2 bases short and J 0 bases short, with 11 bases between. Germline CDR1 and CDR2: GTSNPN and SVGIG (reference sequence). The CDR3 is 15 residues long. CDR3: CAWSQDSYSNQPQHF. CDR3 in DNA: TGTGCCTGGAGTCAGGACAGCTATAGCAATCAGCCCCAGCATTTT.

The V gene is TRBV29-1, the J gene TRBJ1-4; a possible D gene is TRBD1 (6 bases). The germline V gene has CDR1 SQVTM and CDR2 ANQGSEA. V dropped 5 bases and J dropped 7 bases, with 20 bases sitting between them. The CDR3 spans 15 residues. CDR3 in amino acids: CSVSLARGATEKLFF. Here the CDR3 DNA reads TGCAGCGTTTCCCTCGCCAGGGGCGCGACTGAAAAACTGTTTTTT.

Notes on this clone: Other nucleotide sequences from this sample produce the same CDR3. The genes are TRBV7-3 and TRBJ2-5; TRBD1 matches 7 bases. CDR3 size: 13 residues. With 5 bases clipped from V and 2 bases from J, the junction kept 2 bases outside the gene matches. Germline values: CDR1 SGHTA, CDR2 FQGTGA. DNA of the CDR3: TGTGCCAGCAGCCCGGGACAGCAAGAGACCCAGTACTTC. This codes for CASSPGQQETQYF.

Notes on this clone: The junction and the germline gene differ at one end; a read error may be behind it. This chain uses TRBV2 with TRBJ1-1, with D perhaps matching TRBD1 (6 bases). Per germline, CDR1 SNHLY and CDR2 FYNNEI. CDR3 length: 14 amino acids. The CDR3: CASSDRGVNAEAFF. As DNA, the CDR3 is TGTGCCAGCAGTGACAGGGGAGTGAACGCTGAAGCTTTCTTT.

The J gene is TRBJ2-7, the V gene TRBV2, with D unresolved. This CDR3 comprises 11 residues. The V end was cut by 5 bases, the J end by 7 bases, with 9 bases between. Germline lookup yields CDR1 SNHLY and CDR2 FYNNEI. CDR3 protein: CASSREAEQYF. CDR3 sequence (DNA): TGTGCCAGCAGTAGGGAAGCTGAGCAGTACTTC.

The chain is built from TRBV6-4 and TRBJ1-5; 7 bases map to TRBD1. The V gene end was trimmed by 6 bases and the J gene end by 4 bases; junction bases not matched to a gene: 6. The CDR3 loop spans 14 amino acids. The germline V gene encodes CDR1 MRHNA and CDR2 SNTAGT. The CDR3: CASRGDRGNQPQHF. CDR3 sequence (DNA): TGTGCCAGCAGGGGGGACAGAGGGAATCAGCCCCAGCATTTT.

The chain employs TRBV2 and TRBJ2-1; TRBD2 aligns across 7 bases. The CDR3 has 15 residues. After removal of 4 bases from V and 8 bases from J, the junction contained 11 bases not matched to a gene. Looked up from germline, CDR1 is SNHLY and CDR2 is FYNNEI. CDR3 bases: TGTGCCAGCAGTGGGGTAGCGGGCTCATGGTATGAGCAGTTCTTC. It translates to CASSGVAGSWYEQFF.

This clone appeared once. This CDR3 is also generated by other DNA sequences in the sample. J is TRBJ2-5 and V is TRBV29-1; a weak D match, TRBD2 (5 bases). Germline V gene sequence: CDR1 SQVTM, CDR2 ANQGSEA. The CDR3 has 16 amino acids. The V gene lost 4 bases and the J gene lost 5 bases, with 23 bases spanning the gap. Here the CDR3 reads CSVGGVASTTQETQYF. Written as DNA, the CDR3 is TGCAGCGTTGGTGGTGTGGCTAGCACGACGCAGGAGACCCAGTACTTC.

V gene TRBV7-8 combines with J gene TRBJ1-5; unclear D gene. V lost 2 bases and J 4 bases, leaving 9 bases between the germline ends. CDR1 is SGHVS, CDR2 FQNEAQ, per germline. This CDR3 has 14 amino acids. The CDR3 reads CASSLPQRNQPQHF. The CDR3 DNA reads TGTGCCAGCAGCTTACCACAGCGGAATCAGCCCCAGCATTTT.

The chain couples TRBV10-3 to TRBJ2-2; TRBD2 matches 11 bases. In germline, CDR1 is ENHRY, CDR2 SYGVKD. V lost 6 bases and J lost 4; bases outside the gene matches: 10. The CDR3 has 17 amino acids. In DNA form, the CDR3 reads TGTGCCATCAGACCCAATAGCGGGAGGGCCGGCACCGGGGAGCTGTTTTTT. It codes for CAIRPNSGRAGTGELFF.

V gene TRBV4-2 combines with J gene TRBJ2-3; D gene unclear. CDR1 is LGHNA, CDR2 YNFKEQ, per germline. V lost 2 bases, J lost 1 base, and 7 bases lay in between. The CDR3 runs 14 residues. CDR3 residues: CASSQRAGTDTQYF. The CDR3 nucleotides read TGTGCCAGCAGCCAACGCGCCGGCACAGATACGCAGTATTTT.

V and J are TRBV28 and TRBJ2-1; D unclear. The CDR3 loop spans 14 amino acids. V gave up 6 bases and J gave up 1 base, with 10 bases separating them. Germline CDR1 MDHEN, CDR2 SYDVKM. CDR3 in amino acids: CASSHLGSYNEQFF. The CDR3 bases are TGTGCCAGCAGCCACTTGGGGTCCTACAATGAGCAGTTCTTC.

Only a few counts were recorded for this clone. The chain recombines TRBV27 with TRBJ1-5, with D unresolved. V gave up 6 bases and J gave up 0 bases, with 18 bases separating them. Germline CDR1 reads MNHEY; CDR2 reads SMNVEV (reference sequence). CDR3 length: 17 residues. As DNA, the CDR3 is TGTGCCAGCAGAGGGAACTCAGGAGGCGTTAGCAATCAGCCCCAGCATTTT. This encodes CASRGNSGGVSNQPQHF.

The V call is TRBV6-1, the J call TRBJ1-1; 7 nucleotides agree with TRBD1. Looked up from germline, CDR1 is MNHNS and CDR2 is SASEGT. V lost 0 bases and J lost 1; bases outside the gene matches: 2. The CDR3 length is 15 residues. CDR3 nucleotides: TGTGCCAGCAGTGAAGCAGGGGGCGCGAACACTGAAGCTTTCTTT. Protein product: CASSEAGGANTEAFF.